A selection of T cell receptor beta chains follows, all from one sample in a study of T cell changes during pregnancy in multiple sclerosis. Clones were read by immunoSEQ multiplex PCR, and TCRdb kept only the in-frame ones, dropping some. The table shows 79,000 or so clones, with 91% occurring only once. The sample consisted of peripheral blood, taken in the first trimester of pregnancy. The receptors here all came from a female donor in good health, enrolled as a control in a pregnancy study. Each CDR3 is given with its conserved first and last residue. D genes are given only for firm matches. Only some rows state a clone size, as once, few, many or a class for expanded clones.

abundance	v_gene	j_gene	d_gene	CDR3nt	CDR3aa
.	TRBV19	TRBJ2-7	TRBD2	TGTGCCAGTAGTATAGCTCCGGGACTAACCTACGAGCAGTACTTC	CASSIAPGLTYEQYF
.	TRBV4-2	TRBJ1-1	.	TGTGCCAGCAGCTCACAGGGAGACGGTATTGAAGCTTTCTTT	CASSSQGDGIEAFF
once	TRBV7-9	TRBJ2-5	.	TGTGCCAGCAGCTTAGGCCAGGGGATTTCGGAGACCCAGTACTTC	CASSLGQGISETQYF
.	TRBV9	TRBJ1-2	.	TGTGCCAGCAGCGCCTCTATCACTTCTCATGGCTACACCTTC	CASSASITSHGYTF
once	TRBV9	TRBJ1-2	.	TGTGCCAGCAGCGTAGTGGGAGGGCACTATGGCTACACCTTC	CASSVVGGHYGYTF
.	TRBV13	TRBJ2-5	TRBD1	TGTGCCAGCCGGGACAGGGGGCATGGACAAGAGACCCAGTACTTC	CASRDRGHGQETQYF
.	TRBV29-1	TRBJ1-2	.	TGCAGCGTACCAACCCCAGGGCTAGAAGGCTACACCTTC	CSVPTPGLEGYTF
.	TRBV29-1	TRBJ1-1	.	TGCAGCGCCCGATCTGGGTCTGAAACGGGTGAAGCTTTCTTT	CSARSGSETGEAFF
.	TRBV5-1	TRBJ1-1	.	TGCGCCAGCAGCAGCAAGGGGCGTACTGAAGCTTTCTTT	CASSSKGRTEAFF
once	TRBV27	TRBJ2-4	TRBD2	TGTGCCAGCAGTTTAGCCGGGGGAGGGAACATTCAGTACTTC	CASSLAGGGNIQYF
.	TRBV7-2	TRBJ1-1	.	TGTGCCAGCAGCCGAGGGGGGAACACTGAAGCTTTCTTT	CASSRGGNTEAFF
.	TRBV2	TRBJ1-6	.	TGTGCCAGCACTGGGGGGGTTGGGAGTTCACCCCTCCACTTT	CASTGGVGSSPLHF
.	TRBV2	TRBJ1-5	TRBD1	TGTGCCAGCATCCGGGACAGGGGAACTAATCAGCCCCAGCATTTT	CASIRDRGTNQPQHF
.	TRBV18	TRBJ1-2	TRBD1	TGTGCCAGCTCACCAGCCACAGGGGGCGGCTATGGCTACACCTTC	CASSPATGGGYGYTF
once	TRBV7-9	TRBJ1-2	.	TGTGCCGGAACAGGTCGGAATTTGGATGGCTACACCTTC	CAGTGRNLDGYTF
.	TRBV9	TRBJ1-1	.	TGTGCCAGCAGCGTAGATGAAGGGGGCACTGAAGCTTTCTTT	CASSVDEGGTEAFF
few	TRBV7-2	TRBJ2-5	TRBD2	TGTGCCAGCAGCTTAGCGCGCGGGGGGGCACGAGAGACCCAGTACTTC	CASSLARGGARETQYF
.	TRBV30	TRBJ1-6	.	TGTGCCTGGAGTGTCCCTGGGGCTCCAAATTCACCCCTCCACTTT	CAWSVPGAPNSPLHF
.	TRBV4-3	TRBJ1-2	.	TGCGCCAGCAGCCAAGATGGGGCCAAGGATGGCTACACCTTC	CASSQDGAKDGYTF
.	TRBV5-1	TRBJ2-5	TRBD2	TGCGCCAGCAGCCTCCCCAGCGGGGTCACGGCGGAGACCCAGTACTTC	CASSLPSGVTAETQYF
.	TRBV4-2	TRBJ1-1	.	TGTGCCAGCAGGCACGGCACTGAAGCTTTCTTT	CASRHGTEAFF
once	TRBV15	TRBJ2-5	.	TGTGCCACCAGCAGAGTGGGGGGCCAAGAGACCCAGTACTTC	CATSRVGGQETQYF
.	TRBV9	TRBJ1-2	.	TGTGCCAGCAGCCCTGCCGGGAGCGAGGGCTACACCTTC	CASSPAGSEGYTF
.	TRBV7-9	TRBJ1-2	TRBD1	TGTGCCAGCAGCTTAAACCCCGACAGGGCTTATGGCTACACCTTC	CASSLNPDRAYGYTF
.	TRBV12-5	TRBJ2-1	TRBD1	TGTGCTAGTGGGCCCGGGACAGGGTTTATCAATGAGCAGTTCTTC	CASGPGTGFINEQFF
once	TRBV7-3	TRBJ2-6	.	TGTGCCAGCAGCCGCTCTGGGGCCAACGTCCTGACTTTC	CASSRSGANVLTF
.	TRBV7-2	TRBJ2-7	TRBD2	TGTGCCAGCAGTTCCCGACTAGCGCTCTCCTACGAGCAGTACTTC	CASSSRLALSYEQYF
.	TRBV7-9	TRBJ2-1	TRBD1	TGTGCCAGCAGCTCCTCGGGGACAGGGCGTGGATACAATGAGCAGTTCTTC	CASSSSGTGRGYNEQFF
.	TRBV7-7	TRBJ2-2	.	TGTGCTAGCAGTCCGGGACTTCAGAACACCGGGGAGCTGTTTTTT	CASSPGLQNTGELFF
.	TRBV7-9	TRBJ2-3	.	TGTGCCAGCAGCTCAGGGTCCGGGCATTCCGCAGATACGCAGTATTTT	CASSSGSGHSADTQYF
.	TRBV4-1	TRBJ2-7	TRBD2	TGCGCCAGCAGCCAACTAGCGGGGGTCTACGAGCAGTACTTC	CASSQLAGVYEQYF
.	TRBV4-1	TRBJ1-1	.	TGCGCCAGCAGCCAAGGGGGCTGGGACACTGAAGCTTTCTTT	CASSQGGWDTEAFF
.	TRBV15	TRBJ1-5	.	TGTGCCACCAGCAGAGATCGGTCCCCAACCCAGCCCCAGCATTTT	CATSRDRSPTQPQHF
.	TRBV19	TRBJ1-1	TRBD1	TGTGCCAGTTCATTTCGGACAGGGGGCACTGAAGCTTTCTTT	CASSFRTGGTEAFF
.	TRBV6-1	TRBJ2-5	.	TGTGCCAGCACTTCCGGGACAATAAACCAAGAGACCCAGTACTTC	CASTSGTINQETQYF
.	TRBV27	TRBJ2-1	TRBD1	TGTGCCAGCAGTACCAAGACAGGGGCGGACAATGAGCAGTTCTTC	CASSTKTGADNEQFF
.	TRBV5-5	TRBJ1-5	.	TGTGCCAGCAGCTTGGCAGGGGCGAGCAATCAGCCCCAGCATTTT	CASSLAGASNQPQHF
.	TRBV7-2	TRBJ2-7	TRBD1	TGTGCCAGCAGCTTAGCGCCGGGACAGGGCGCCGAGCAGTACTTC	CASSLAPGQGAEQYF
.	TRBV6-5	TRBJ2-3	TRBD2	TGTGCCACGGGAGGGGGGGACAGCACAGATACGCAGTATTTT	CATGGGDSTDTQYF
.	TRBV28	TRBJ2-7	.	TGTGCCAGCAGTTTAACGGTAGAGCAGTACTTC	CASSLTVEQYF
.	TRBV19	TRBJ2-1	TRBD1	TGTGCCAGTGGGGGGACAGGGAAGGTATTCAATGAGCAGTTCTTC	CASGGTGKVFNEQFF
.	TRBV6-1	TRBJ1-2	TRBD1	TGTGCCAGCAGGGCGACAGGGGCGGGGGGCTACACCTTC	CASRATGAGGYTF
.	TRBV5-4	TRBJ2-3	.	TGTGCCAGCAGCCTAAGAGAGGGCACAGATACGCAGTATTTT	CASSLREGTDTQYF
.	TRBV29-1	TRBJ2-7	TRBD1	TGCAGCGTTGGGACAGGGGAACCCTACGAGCAGTACTTC	CSVGTGEPYEQYF
.	TRBV4-3	TRBJ1-6	.	TGCGCCAGCAGCCGCGGAGGTACTAATTCACCCCTCCACTTT	CASSRGGTNSPLHF
.	TRBV6-6	TRBJ1-1	TRBD1	TGTGCCAGCACGGGTTACACAGGGGGCAGGAACACTGAAGCTTTCTTT	CASTGYTGGRNTEAFF
.	TRBV9	TRBJ2-7	.	TGTGCCAGCAGTGCGGACGGACTCTCCTACGAGCAGTACTTC	CASSADGLSYEQYF
.	TRBV10-3	TRBJ2-3	.	TGTGCCACCGTAGGGCTAGCGACAGATACGCAGTATTTT	CATVGLATDTQYF
.	TRBV7-6	TRBJ1-2	TRBD1	TGTGCCAGCAGCTCGAGGGGGCCTGAAGGCTACACCTTC	CASSSRGPEGYTF
.	TRBV15	TRBJ1-3	.	TGTGCCACCAGTCGAGACTCTGGAAACACCATATATTTT	CATSRDSGNTIYF
.	TRBV2	TRBJ1-5	.	TGTGCCAGCAGTGAAGCGATCAGTCAGCCCCAGCATTTT	CASSEAISQPQHF
.	TRBV5-1	TRBJ1-3	.	TGCGCCAGCAGCCAGGGGACTGGAAACACCATATATTTT	CASSQGTGNTIYF
.	TRBV30	TRBJ1-5	TRBD1	TGTGCCTTGCGGACAGGGAATGGCCAGCCCCAGCATTTT	CALRTGNGQPQHF
.	TRBV7-9	TRBJ1-3	.	TGTGCCAGCAGCATCCGACAGGTCCAGCTGGCTGGAAACACCATATATTTT	CASSIRQVQLAGNTIYF
.	TRBV11-2	TRBJ2-2	.	TGTGCCAGCAGCTACGGTAGTAGTGCGAACACCGGGGAGCTGTTTTTT	CASSYGSSANTGELFF
.	TRBV13	TRBJ1-1	TRBD1	TGTGCCAGCAGCCAAGACAGGGGATCTGAAGCTTTCTTT	CASSQDRGSEAFF